This TCR beta chain was captured by sequencing in a study of blood T cell repertoires in COVID-19. Study as a whole: PBMCs, B-cell-depleted T cells, or T cells were the source of the cDNA or gDNA that made up the material.

Original methodology: It was from reference gene primer amplification that nucleated cell counts were estimated. Produced via immunoSEQ multiplex PCR; TCRdb's table is partial and in-frame only. V and J calls and clone size come straight from that table; D and trimming were deduced from the DNA. This table holds about 230,000 clones, over 75% found once. The length of the CDR3 is 16 residues. The rearrangement links TRBV21-1 to TRBJ2-6; TRBD1, as called in the table, went unchecked against the DNA. TRBV21-1 is an annotated pseudogene. Sequencing was performed on peripheral blood. The origin of this receptor is a man aged 45-65 years with COVID-19, enrolled during active disease. CDR3 in DNA: TGTGCCAGCAGCAAAGACAGGGGTTCTGGGGCCAACGTCCTGACTTTC. As protein: CASSKDRGSGANVLTF.